The source of this T cell receptor (beta chain) is a study of technical replicates of blood from several donors. The method was immunoSEQ multiplex PCR; TCRdb's version includes in-frame clones alone and lacks a portion of them. This repertoire shows about 76,000 clones, 91% found once; its top ten account for 0.2% to 0.25%. The CDR3 is made up of 15 amino acids. Germline CDR1 SGHNT, CDR2 YENEEA. With V trimmed by 2 bases and J by 4 bases, 4 bases remained unmatched. Material for sequencing was T cells isolated from PBMCs. The origin of this receptor is a human donor in good health. The V gene is TRBV11-3, the J gene TRBJ2-3; 9 bases are shared with TRBD2. The CDR3 bases are TGTGCCAGCAGCTTAAGGAGCGGGGGGCCAGATACGCAGTATTTT. This sequence encodes CASSLRSGGPDTQYF.